This T cell receptor beta chain was found in a study of cytomegalovirus exposure and HLA in healthy donors (dated by TCRdb to 2016 to 2017). At the level of the whole study: An earlier analysis of roughly 570 of the donors reported 250 to 350 Gb of sequence data and approximately 120 million unique TCR beta sequences obtained from around 190 million T cells. Roughly 300 gigabases of sequencing data and approximately 80 million unique TCR sequences were included in an early release covering under 650 HLA-typed donors. Among the approximately 400 genotyped donors, more than 70% belonged to the genetic ancestry cluster associated with self-reported Caucasian donors. The study aimed to test whether cataloging public T cell receptors could reveal signatures of past pathogen exposure. The study used immunosequencing to profile the T cell repertoires of more than 650 subjects and linked those repertoires to cytomegalovirus serostatus. Besides the first cohort of under 700 subjects, a separate validation cohort made up of roughly 120 different subjects was used. High-throughput TCR immunosequencing, statistical association of individual TCRs with disease status, and machine learning were combined to predict cytomegalovirus infection status. A later analysis re-analyzed previously published TCR beta repertoires from 600 to 850 donors and added high-resolution HLA genotyping to study TCR occurrence patterns. Rather than drawing on any new phenotypic data, the later analysis identified candidate immune exposures from TCR beta sequences and the way those sequences occurred across donors. In an earlier analysis of a few hundred of the donors, high-throughput TCR beta sequencing was used to judge whether each TCR beta V gene segment behaved as functional or pseudogenic. Donor age, sex, ethnicity and CMV serostatus were compiled together with the repertoire data. A later genetic analysis used genome-wide SNP genotypes for about 60% of the roughly 700 donors, treating that subset as a discovery cohort. All discovery cohort repertoires had been generated on a single sequencing platform. HLA typing covered class I and class II loci at four-digit resolution. Typing coverage varied by locus: roughly 620-640 donors for A, B, C, DRB1 and DQB1; about 520 for DQA1; around 610 for DPA1; approximately 470 for DPB1. Roughly five DR-DQ haplotypes were treated as single units for association and clustering because of strong linkage in the cohort. Across approximately 400 genotyped donors of the cohort, an average of approximately 240,000 unique TCR beta nucleotide sequences per donor were sequenced, and 15% to 20% of those sequences were non-productive.

Preparation of the library involved the immunoSEQ multiplex PCR assay. For the multiplex PCR, a mixture combining 60 forward primers for TCR Vbeta segments and 13 reverse primers for TCR Jbeta segments was used. The CDR3 region of rearranged TCR beta genes was amplified from genomic DNA with a multiplex PCR assay. The Illumina HiSeq System was used to sequence the amplified TCR beta libraries as 87-base-pair reads. The source study handled its data this way. A later analysis tallied 75 million to 95 million unique TCR beta chains across the 666 repertoires, and some 10 million of those chains were shared by two or more donors. To remove PCR and sequencing errors, raw reads were error-corrected and collapsed into unique sequences using a nearest-neighbor algorithm that merged closely related sequences. CDR3 sequences were aligned to IMGT reference sequences to assign V, D and J gene segments. For a sequence to be retained, at least a six-nucleotide match to both a V gene segment and a J gene segment was required. A rearrangement counted as productive if the CDR3 had no stop codons and remained in frame with V and J, and every other rearrangement counted as non-productive. Following IMGT convention, CDR3 was defined as the stretch from the second conserved V-encoded cysteine up to the conserved J-encoded phenylalanine. The earlier analysis of a few hundred of the donors excluded sequences that lacked an unambiguous match to a single V gene segment. In an earlier analysis of 587 of the donors, a V segment was called functional when productive rearrangements were above 56.7%, and segregating when the standard deviation between donors exceeded 5%. A statistical classification framework was developed to diagnose cytomegalovirus status using the catalog of TCR beta chain sequences. V and J gene assignment, in a later analysis, came from comparing TCR nucleotide sequences with IMGT/GENE-DB human TR gene sequences. A later analysis assigned CDR3 sequences and most-parsimonious VDJ recombination scenarios with the TCRdist pipeline. A later analysis defined each TCR beta chain by its CDR3 amino acid sequence plus V-gene family, and excluded reads lacking a unique V-gene family. As a way to deal with suspected cross-contamination and a sequencing artifact, a later analysis dropped 640 or so nucleotide sequences that were highly shared and had low generation probability. In a later analysis, a clonal expansion index for each public chain was calculated from normalized within-repertoire ranks of inferred template counts. In a later analysis, generation probabilities were computed using a VDJ recombination model fitted to out-of-frame rearrangements, and the results were checked against IGoR. In a later analysis, TCR-TCR, TCR-HLA and TCR-CMV co-occurrence was scored with hypergeometric tests, and a repertoire-size bias correction was applied to TCR pairs. A later analysis estimated false discovery rates by permuting HLA or CMV assignments 20 times. In a later analysis, co-occurring TCRs were grouped using DBSCAN, with TCRdist sequence similarity added in when clustering inside HLA-allele-positive subsets. Co-occurrence clustering excluded repertoires with fewer than 30,000 or more than 120,000 public chains, plus five with anomalous nucleotide sharing. As stored in TCRdb, this immuneACCESS dataset retains in-frame rearrangements with V and J assigned. A fraction of the clones does not appear; measured against another copy, unresolved V genes explain less than half of the discrepancy, and the remainder lacks a known reason. Clonal size and the V and J genes are those of that table, whereas D and trimming came from the DNA. The table for this sample lists a few hundred thousand clones; 82% of them were counted only once. Of the sample, more than 0.5% is held by the ten largest clones.

The cohort consisted of 666 healthy bone marrow donors. At the time of sampling, all cohort members were nominally healthy, though unrecorded immune exposures were likely present. The donor tested CMV seronegative, placing the donor among the roughly 350 seronegative members of the cohort. Each donor provided a peripheral blood sample, and peripheral blood mononuclear cells were used for TCR beta sequencing. Genomic DNA extraction from the blood cell samples was performed with the Qiagen DNeasy Blood Extraction Kit. Note on this clone: Its target antigen remains unknown. No quality values exist for individual bases; no much larger clone is one base distant.

Broad study findings and their caveats: V-gene and J-gene trimming of TCR beta chains was associated with a missense DCLRE1C variant in a later genetic analysis, and the association was replicated in an independent cohort. A few of the identified cytomegalovirus-associated TCR beta chains were confirmed in vitro to be specific for cytomegalovirus antigens. For the cohort, immune exposure information was limited to CMV serostatus. Strong co-occurrence of HLA alleles, especially DR and DQ, made assigning TCR associations to individual alleles difficult. The sequencing pipeline was judged likely to have produced a cluster of highly shared sequence variants as a technical artifact. Most TCR sequences were observed very rarely across donors, whereas some public TCRs were present in many individuals. At a false discovery rate of 0.05, a later analysis linked under 20,000 TCR beta sequences to specific HLA alleles. A later analysis found that HLA-associated TCR beta chains were more clonally expanded and had lower generation probabilities than equally common non-associated chains. In a later analysis, TCR association rates were found to vary across HLA loci, with the most associated TCRs seen for DRB1 alleles and the fewest for HLA-C alleles. Roughly uniform sequencing depth across donors was assumed in presence/absence analyses, although this assumption may not hold. A further reported finding was that TCR beta sequences accurately predicted the HLA-A and HLA-B alleles for most subjects in the first cohort. According to a later analysis, parvovirus B19, influenza, CMV and Epstein-Barr virus appeared linked to several top co-occurrence clusters. The authors suggested that the approach could potentially be extended to other disease states and immunological phenotypes. Because counts were too low, seventeen rarely observed V segments, including chromosome 9 orphons, were excluded from the earlier analysis of roughly 580 of the donors. HLA typing was unavailable for some donors at each locus, so association tests used only the typed subset. In an earlier analysis of some 550 of the donors, most TCR beta V segments were observed in productive rearrangements about 90% or about 30% of the time, broadly matching IMGT annotations. Correlated functional status among segregating V segments might be attributable to linkage disequilibrium, but an unknown experimental factor could not be ruled out. In a later analysis, most CMV-associated TCR beta chains were found to appear HLA-restricted, with HLA associations seemingly driven largely by CMV exposure. The study listed 150 to 200 TCR beta chains as associated with cytomegalovirus. Cytomegalovirus status was reported to be diagnosed by the classifier with high specificity and sensitivity in both the original and validation cohorts. This cohort had only TCR beta chains sequenced, and the lack of alpha or paired-chain data limited which features could be detected. Compared with the approximately 700-donor mean, donors in an Asian-associated ancestry cluster had fewer N-insertions in productive TCRs, according to a later genetic analysis.

The sequencing input was PBMCs. The clonotype was recovered from a woman between 40 and 50 years old in good health and CMV-seronegative.

Here is the DNA: TGCAGTGCTTATAACACTGAAGCTTTCTTT. Its protein reads: CSAYNTEAFF. This receptor chain uses TRBV20-1 and TRBJ1-1; the D gene cannot be resolved reliably. V gives up 5 bases and J gives up 2 bases, and the segment between their germline ends measures 3 bases. According to the germline V gene (reference sequence), CDR1 reads DFQATT and CDR2 reads SNEGSKA. CDR3 length: 10 amino acids, cysteine to phenylalanine. CDR3 DNA only is kept here, 30 bases in frame from base 1.